Below are 27 T cell receptor beta chains sequenced from a single sample in a study of early T cells in non-severe SARS-CoV-2 infection (dated by TCRdb to the early 2020s). The library was obtained by 5' RACE. TCRdb names NextSeq 500 as the instrument used. TCRdb redid the processing of the public reads, applying fastp at Q25 and MiXCR, and retained in-frame beta chains. Rows are combined by CDR3 protein, so each entry shows the most common genes and DNA. The sample table shows 80,000 to 100,000 distinct CDR3 sequences, and about 15% are seen once. The biggest ten clones account for more than 6.5% of the sample. The sequenced sample consisted of whole blood. The receptors stem from an adult who was a healthcare worker with PCR-confirmed SARS-CoV-2 infection or an uninfected control (not recorded which).

This rearrangement joins TRBV20-1 to TRBJ2-3, with 7 bases lining up with TRBD2. The CDR3 has 16 amino acids. V lost 2 bases to trimming and J lost 3 bases; unmatched junction nucleotides: 11. Germline CDR1 DFQATT, CDR2 SNEGSKA (reference sequence). The CDR3 sequence is CSARPLAETRTDTQYF. As DNA, the CDR3 is TGCAGTGCTAGACCCCTAGCGGAGACCAGAACAGATACGCAGTATTTT.

This clonotype appeared a few times. The chain recombines TRBV7-9 with TRBJ2-3, with TRBD2 identical over 7 bases. The CDR3 length is 21 residues. Germline CDR1 reads SEHNR; CDR2 reads FQNEAQ (reference sequence). With V trimmed by 5 bases and J by 2 bases, 25 bases remained unmatched. CDR3 DNA: TGTGCCAGCAGCCCCCCAACCAGGCGTCCAGCGGGGTACGAATCCACAGATACGCAGTATTTT. Translated: CASSPPTRRPAGYESTDTQYF.

The table lists this clonotype with a few counts. The V gene is TRBV12-3 or TRBV12-4, the J gene TRBJ1-2; no definite D call. This CDR3 has 11 amino acids. V lost 2 bases and J lost 8, with 6 bases in between. As DNA, the CDR3 is TGTGCCAGCAGTTTAATAGGAGGCTACACCTTC. Its protein is CASSLIGGYTF.

CDR3 protein: CASSPTTSANYEQYF. For the CDR3, the DNA is TGTGCCAGCAGTCCAACGACTAGCGCAAACTACGAGCAGTACTTC. The chain has TRBV7-9 and TRBJ2-7; TRBD2 aligns across 8 bases. CDR1 and CDR2 (germline): SEHNR, FQNEAQ (reference sequence). The CDR3 is made up of 15 amino acids. V lost 6 bases, J lost 3 bases, and 10 bases stayed unmatched.

The chain combines TRBV7-9 with TRBJ2-2; 15 nucleotides align to TRBD2. Per the germline V gene, CDR1 is SEHNR and CDR2 is FQNEAQ (reference sequence). The CDR3 consists of 18 residues. V dropped 5 bases and J dropped 4; count of bases not matched to a gene: 8. The CDR3 bases are TGTGCCAGCAGCCTCGGACTAGCGGGAGGGTCGGGCACCGGGGAGCTGTTTTTT. Translating it yields CASSLGLAGGSGTGELFF. Drawing the rest from reference TRBV7-9 and TRBJ2-2, the complete variable domain is DTGVSQNPRHKITKRGQNVTFRCDPISEHNRLYWYRQTLGQGPEFLTYFQNEAQLEKSRLLSDRFSAERPKGSFSTLEIQRTEQGDSAMYLCASSLGLAGGSGTGELFFGEGSRLTVL.

This rearrangement joins TRBV18 to TRBJ2-1, with 7 bases aligning to TRBD1. Unmatched junction bases numbered 6, after V lost 5 bases and J lost 8 bases. The CDR3 extends over 13 amino acids. Germline V lookup: CDR1 KGHSH, CDR2 LQKENI. The CDR3 sequence is CASSTKQGYEQFF. The CDR3 DNA sequence: TGTGCCAGCTCAACGAAACAGGGGTATGAGCAGTTCTTC.

V gene TRBV20-1 combines with J gene TRBJ1-1, with unresolved D. The germline gives CDR1 DFQATT, CDR2 SNEGSKA (reference sequence). V lost 3 bases, J lost 5 bases, and 10 bases lay in between. CDR3 length: 12 residues. In nucleotides, the CDR3 is TGCAGTGCTAGGATTGGGCAGACTGAAGCTTTCTTT. Its translation is CSARIGQTEAFF.

This clonotype was counted only a few times. The chain is built from TRBV6-5 and TRBJ2-2; no definite D call. CDR1 MNHEY and CDR2 SVGAGI come from the germline V gene. V shed 0 bases and J shed 6 bases, with 8 bases lying between them. There are 14 residues in the CDR3. CDR3 sequence: CASSYSTRPGELFF. The CDR3 coding sequence is TGTGCCAGCAGTTACTCGACTCGTCCCGGGGAGCTGTTTTTT.

The chain combines TRBV5-1 with TRBJ1-1; 9 positions match TRBD1. J was trimmed by 5 bases and V by 2 bases; bases with no gene match: 10. Germline values: CDR1 SGHRS, CDR2 YFSETQ. The CDR3 sequence is 16 residues long. The CDR3 sequence is CASSFPVTGGGTEAFF. The CDR3 DNA reads as TGCGCCAGCAGCTTCCCCGTGACAGGGGGGGGAACTGAAGCTTTCTTT.

This chain links TRBV18 with TRBJ1-1, with D unclear. CDR3 size: 12 residues. Germline-derived CDR1 and CDR2 are KGHSH and LQKENI. Trimming took 8 bases from V and 1 from J, leaving 8 bases between them. This CDR3 reads CASLQRNTEAFF. In nucleotides, the CDR3 is TGTGCCAGCCTACAGAGGAACACTGAAGCTTTCTTT.

The chain couples TRBV6-1 to TRBJ2-2; 7 bases align to TRBD2. The trim removed 8 bases at V and 5 bases at J, leaving 8 bases unmatched. There are 14 residues in the CDR3. Germline CDR1 MNHNS, CDR2 SASEGT. CDR3 residues: CASGRAMVTGELFF. The DNA of the CDR3 is TGTGCCAGCGGGAGGGCGATGGTGACCGGGGAGCTGTTTTTT.

This clonotype occurred many times. This sequence joins TRBV30 and TRBJ2-1, with 8 bases lining up with TRBD2. The CDR3 runs 15 residues. V shed 3 bases, J shed 5 bases, and the junction held 9 bases outside the gene matches. Germline-derived CDR1 and CDR2 are GTSNPN and SVGIG (reference sequence). The CDR3 region is CAWRRSGGSHNEQFF. Written as DNA, the CDR3 is TGTGCCTGGAGACGGAGCGGGGGATCACACAATGAGCAGTTCTTC.

This clonotype was seen repeatedly, ten times or more. The genes are TRBV5-1 and TRBJ2-2; 7 positions agree with TRBD1. CDR3 length equals 16 residues. J gave up 0 bases and V 0 bases, and 2 bases lay outside the gene matches. Germline V CDR1 and CDR2: SGHRS, YFSETQ. CDR3 bases: TGCGCCAGCAGCTTGGGGCAGGGGGCGAACACCGGGGAGCTGTTTTTT. It is translated as CASSLGQGANTGELFF.

This clonotype was counted only a few times. The gene calls are TRBV5-1 and TRBJ1-1; D is ambiguous. V was trimmed by 0 bases and J by 3 bases, leaving 9 bases between them. The germline V gene has CDR1 SGHRS and CDR2 YFSETQ. CDR3 length: 14 residues. The CDR3 DNA reads TGCGCCAGCAGCTTGGGGGAAGGGCACACTGAAGCTTTCTTT. Residues: CASSLGEGHTEAFF.

The sample holds many counts of this clonotype. The rearrangement links TRBV19 to TRBJ2-1; TRBD2 might be the D (5 bases). The CDR3 is made up of 16 amino acids. The ends were cut back, 8 bases at V and 1 base at J, with 18 bases in the middle. Germline CDR1 and CDR2: LNHDA and SQIVND (reference sequence). This CDR3 reads CASSFRTYKSYNEQFF. The CDR3 bases are TGTGCCAGTTCTTTTAGGACTTACAAATCCTACAATGAGCAGTTCTTC.

The chain combines TRBV2 with TRBJ2-1, with D hard to call. The V gene's germline CDR1 is SNHLY and CDR2 FYNNEI. The CDR3 has 13 amino acids. V lost 5 bases and J 4 bases, leaving 9 bases between the germline ends. CDR3 sequence reads: CASSWFGYNEQFF. The CDR3 DNA is TGTGCCAGCAGTTGGTTCGGGTACAATGAGCAGTTCTTC. Complete variable domain (other parts from reference TRBV2 and TRBJ2-1): EPEVTQTPSHQVTQMGQEVILRCVPISNHLYFYWYRQILGQKVEFLVSFYNNEISEKSEIFDDQFSVERPDGSNFTLKIRSTKLEDSAMYFCASSWFGYNEQFFGPGTRLTVL.

The chain joins TRBV20-1 to TRBJ2-7; D unclear. The CDR3 contains 14 residues. V was shortened by 0 bases and J by 2 bases, with 11 bases between the two germline ends. CDR1 and CDR2 from the germline V gene are DFQATT and SNEGSKA (reference sequence). This chain's CDR3 is CSARDNRSPYEQYF. Here the CDR3 DNA reads TGCAGTGCTAGAGATAACCGCTCACCCTACGAGCAGTACTTC.

This clonotype turned up a few times. DNA of the CDR3: TGTGCCACTACCCCCCGCACAGATACGCAGTATTTT. Translating it yields CATTPRTDTQYF. The V call is TRBV2, the J call TRBJ2-3; D remains ambiguous. CDR3 length: 12 amino acids. V was cut by 10 bases and J by 1 base, with 9 bases left in between. Germline-derived CDR1 and CDR2 are SNHLY and FYNNEI.

This clonotype was found a few times. CDR3 residues: CASSELYPISEQFF. CDR3 in DNA: TGTGCCAGCAGTGAATTATACCCAATTTCTGAGCAGTTCTTC. This chain links TRBV25-1 with TRBJ2-1; D gene uncertain. Germline V gives CDR1 MGHDK, CDR2 SYGVNS. V lost 1 base and J lost 9, with 13 bases in between. This CDR3 has 14 residues.

The table lists this clonotype with many counts. This chain links TRBV29-1 with TRBJ2-1, with D possibly matching TRBD1 (7 bases). Trimming took 4 bases from V and 6 from J, leaving 13 bases between them. Germline CDR1 and CDR2: SQVTM and ANQGSEA. The CDR3 is 13 residues long. The CDR3: CSVAEGAGNEQFF. The CDR3 DNA is TGCAGCGTTGCGGAGGGGGCGGGCAATGAGCAGTTCTTC.

This chain links TRBV15 with TRBJ2-3; weak D call: TRBD1 (5 bases). The CDR3 runs 14 residues. V lost 1 base, J lost 10 bases, and 15 bases lay in between. The germline CDR1 and CDR2 sequences are LNHNV and YYDKDF (reference sequence). This chain's CDR3 is CATSRVAGSAAQYF. The CDR3 coding sequence is TGTGCCACCAGCAGAGTTGCAGGGTCGGCTGCGCAGTATTTT. Full variable domain (missing parts from reference TRBV15 and TRBJ2-3): DAMVIQNPRYQVTQFGKPVTLSCSQTLNHNVMYWYQQKSSQAPKLLFHYYDKDFNNEADTPDNFQSRRPNTSFCFLDIRSPGLGDTAMYLCATSRVAGSAAQYFGPGTRLTVL.

This clonotype was observed a handful of times. CDR3 sequence (DNA): TGTGCCAGCAGCTTAACTAGCGGAGCCCATAATGAGCAGTTCTTC. This translates into CASSLTSGAHNEQFF. The rearrangement uses TRBV7-2 and TRBJ2-1, with 8 bases identical to TRBD2. This CDR3 is 15 amino acids long. V was pared by 2 bases and J by 7 bases, with 7 bases of the junction left unmatched. The germline V gene encodes CDR1 SGHTA and CDR2 FQGNSA.

The chain joins TRBV6-6 to TRBJ1-5; tentatively, D is TRBD1 (5 bases). Germline assignment: CDR1 MNHNY and CDR2 SVGAGI (reference sequence). The CDR3 runs 15 residues. V was pared by 8 bases and J by 2 bases, with 16 bases between. CDR3 DNA sequence: TGTGCCAGCCGGATTTTGGGGGGGGGCAATCAGCCCCAGCATTTT. Its protein is CASRILGGGNQPQHF.

As for this clonotype: Given a much more abundant clone one base away, this may be a read error. The chain employs TRBV11-2 and TRBJ1-1; 7 bases map to TRBD1. The CDR3 covers 16 residues. Germline V gives CDR1 SGHAT, CDR2 FQNNGV. DNA for the CDR3: TGTGCCAGCAGCTTAGAGGGGGACAGACAGAACACTGTAGCTTTCTTT. Protein: CASSLEGDRQNTVAFF.

This clonotype was observed many times. This rearrangement joins TRBV5-1 to TRBJ2-1; D gene unclear. The ends were cut back, 0 bases at V and 8 bases at J, with 15 bases in the middle. The germline CDR1 and CDR2 sequences are SGHRS and YFSETQ. CDR3 length: 15 residues. The CDR3 loop is CASSLAWGRPDEQFF. The CDR3 coding sequence is TGCGCCAGCAGCTTGGCCTGGGGTCGTCCCGATGAGCAGTTCTTC.

By share, this clonotype counts as medium-sized. This sequence joins TRBV12-3 or TRBV12-4 and TRBJ1-5; the D gene is possibly TRBD1 (6 bases). CDR3 length equals 13 residues. With 3 bases removed from V and 7 bases from J, the gap between germline ends came to 10 bases. Written as DNA, the CDR3 is TGTGCCAGCAGTTTCCAGGGGAGCCAGCCCCAGCATTTT. Translating it yields CASSFQGSQPQHF.

The CDR3 DNA is TGTGCCAGCAGCCTTGGGCCCTCTTACGAGCAGTACTTC. It is translated as CASSLGPSYEQYF. This chain uses TRBV2 with TRBJ2-7; D is unresolved. This CDR3 spans 13 amino acids. The germline V gene has CDR1 SNHLY and CDR2 FYNNEI. Trimming cost V 6 bases and J 4 bases, with 13 bases left between them.